The 12 T cell receptor beta chains given below trace back to one sample, sequenced in a study of blood T cells in healthy people across ages. Using a J-beta primer mix together with a sample-barcoded 5' primer, a second PCR was run for about 6 to 12 cycles. One entry per CDR3 protein results from TCRdb running MiXCR on the 5' RACE reads. The sample yields some 1,500,000 distinct CDR3 sequences, roughly 43% seen once. The specimen sequenced was blood. The receptors were gathered from a woman between 18 and 30 years old in good health.

The rearrangement joins TRBV5-1 to TRBJ2-2; tentative D call: TRBD1 (5 bases). Germline loops: CDR1 SGHRS, CDR2 YFSETQ. Trimming left V 4 bases short and J 7 bases short, with 14 bases between. CDR3 length equals 14 residues. The CDR3: CASSPKGLGGELFF. DNA for the CDR3: TGCGCCAGCAGCCCCAAGGGGCTCGGCGGGGAGCTGTTTTTT.

This clonotype showed up just a few times. This chain links TRBV4-1 with TRBJ1-1, with D maybe TRBD1 (5 bases). V shed 1 base and J shed 0 bases, with 9 bases lying between them. CDR1 is MGHRA, CDR2 YSYEKL, per germline. This CDR3 has 15 amino acids. CDR3 region: CASSQVTDMNTEAFF. CDR3 DNA: TGCGCCAGCAGCCAAGTGACAGACATGAACACTGAAGCTTTCTTT.

This clonotype was seen more than once but under ten times. This chain uses TRBV28 with TRBJ1-1; D remains ambiguous. Looked up from germline, CDR1 is MDHEN and CDR2 is SYDVKM. Trimming pared 4 bases from V and 2 bases from J, leaving 14 bases between. The CDR3 runs 15 residues. As DNA, the CDR3 is TGTGCCAGCAGTTCCGGGCCCCTAGCCAACACTGAAGCTTTCTTT. Encoded protein: CASSSGPLANTEAFF.

The V and J genes are TRBV7-8 and TRBJ2-7; 7 nucleotides align to TRBD2. Losses at the gene ends were 0 bases for V and 8 bases for J; bases not matched to a gene: 7. Germline V CDR1 and CDR2: SGHVS, FQNEAQ. The CDR3 is made up of 14 amino acids. Here the CDR3 DNA reads TGTGCCAGCAGCTTAGCGATCCGCGGGAGCCAGCAGTACTTC. It yields the protein CASSLAIRGSQQYF.

The table lists this clonotype with many counts. This chain links TRBV29-1 with TRBJ2-3; the match to TRBD1 covers 10 bases. Germline CDR1 reads SQVTM; CDR2 reads ANQGSEA. This CDR3 region has 15 residues. Trimming took 4 bases from V and 0 from J; bases not matched to a gene: 4. The CDR3 DNA reads TGCAGCGTTGTCCGGGACAGGGGCAGCACAGATACGCAGTATTTT. The encoded protein is CSVVRDRGSTDTQYF.

Only a few counts were recorded for this clonotype. This chain connects TRBV20-1 to TRBJ1-1, with 7 bases fitting TRBD1. J lost 0 bases, V lost 5 bases, and 3 bases had no gene match. There are 13 residues in the CDR3. CDR1 and CDR2 from the germline V gene are DFQATT and SNEGSKA (reference sequence). CDR3 sequence: CSALTGMNTEAFF. CDR3 bases: TGCAGTGCTCTGACAGGGATGAACACTGAAGCTTTCTTT.

The rearrangement joins TRBV6-1 to TRBJ1-1; D unresolved. Per germline, CDR1 MNHNS and CDR2 SASEGT. This CDR3 spans 14 amino acids. V shed 7 bases and J shed 5 bases, with 17 bases lying between them. This chain's CDR3 is CASILTVPSTEAFF. In nucleotides, the CDR3 is TGTGCCAGCATACTCACAGTCCCGAGTACTGAAGCTTTCTTT.

This clonotype was seen ten or more times. The chain joins TRBV6-1 to TRBJ2-7; 7 bases are shared with TRBD1. V shed 5 bases, J shed 6 bases, and the junction held 13 bases outside the gene matches. From germline, CDR1 is MNHNS and CDR2 SASEGT. The CDR3 contains 15 residues. The CDR3, as DNA: TGTGCCAGCAGTCTCGACAGGGCAGTATACTTCGAGCAGTACTTC. Its translation: CASSLDRAVYFEQYF.

This clonotype was recorded a few times. The chain employs TRBV7-2 and TRBJ2-7; 9 bases map to TRBD2. Germline V CDR1 and CDR2: SGHTA, FQGNSA. CDR3 length: 15 residues. The V segment lost 1 base and the J segment 3 bases; nucleotides outside the gene matches: 4. The chain's CDR3 is CASSLDFSGGYEQYF. In DNA form, the CDR3 reads TGTGCCAGCAGCTTAGATTTTAGCGGGGGCTACGAGCAGTACTTC.

This clonotype was observed a single time. This sequence joins TRBV5-1 and TRBJ2-7; D perhaps matches TRBD1 (5 bases). Germline V gene data show CDR1 as SGHRS and CDR2 as YFSETQ. V was shortened by 8 bases and J by 4 bases, with 19 bases between the two germline ends. This CDR3 comprises 14 residues. CDR3 sequence reads: CASALQDSPYEQYF. The CDR3 nucleotides read TGCGCCAGTGCCCTCCAAGACAGCCCGTACGAGCAGTACTTC. The full variable domain, completed using reference TRBV5-1 and TRBJ2-7, is KAGVTQTPRYLIKTRGQQVTLSCSPISGHRSVSWYQQTPGQGLQFLFEYFSETQRNKGNFPGRFSGRQFSNSRSEMNVSTLELGDSALYLCASALQDSPYEQYFGPGTRLTVT.

The CDR3 region has the DNA TGTGCCAGCAGCGTCCGGAGGGACAGGAGCTCCTACGAGCAGTACTTC. This translates into CASSVRRDRSSYEQYF. The chain links TRBV9 to TRBJ2-7; 8 nucleotides agree with TRBD1. The CDR3 spans 16 residues. V lost 2 bases, J lost 0 bases, and 7 bases stayed unmatched. Germline V lookup: CDR1 SGDLS, CDR2 YYNGEE.

J is TRBJ2-6 and V is TRBV2; D gene uncertain. The CDR3 is 14 amino acids. Per the germline V gene, CDR1 is SNHLY and CDR2 is FYNNEI. V was clipped by 9 bases and J by 0 bases, with 9 bases between them. The CDR3 protein is CARQTDSGANVLTF. CDR3 in DNA: TGTGCCAGACAGACTGACTCTGGGGCCAACGTCCTGACTTTC.